These 15 T cell receptor beta chains came from one sample sequenced in a study of cytomegalovirus exposure and HLA in healthy donors. Researchers ran the PCR with 60 Vbeta and 13 Jbeta primers. Measured with immunoSEQ multiplex PCR; TCRdb has only the in-frame clones, and not every one. The listing contains around 35,000 clones. The sample consisted of PBMCs. The receptors were sampled from a middle-aged woman in good health and CMV-seropositive.

The chain couples TRBV6-5 to TRBJ2-5, with 7 bases that match TRBD2. V lost 2 bases and J lost 7; bases outside the gene matches: 10. This CDR3 spans 15 amino acids. Germline CDR1 reads MNHEY; CDR2 reads SVGAGI. DNA of the CDR3: TGTGCCAGCAGTTACGGAGCCCCACCGGGGGGGACCCAGTACTTC. Its translation is CASSYGAPPGGTQYF.

The V call is TRBV7-9, the J call TRBJ2-1, with D perhaps matching TRBD1 (5 bases). The CDR3 loop spans 14 amino acids. CDR1 and CDR2 (germline): SEHNR, FQNEAQ (reference sequence). V lost 0 bases, J lost 9 bases, and 12 bases lay in between. In DNA form, the CDR3 reads TGTGCCAGCAGCTTAGCAAGGGCAGGGCCTGAGCAGTTCTTC. As protein: CASSLARAGPEQFF.

This clone counts as medium-sized (0.01 to 0.1%) by frequency. Other nucleotide sequences from this sample produce the same CDR3. This chain links TRBV6-5 with TRBJ1-1; a possible D gene is TRBD1 (5 bases). Trimming pared 0 bases from V and 10 bases from J, leaving 18 bases between. Germline V gives CDR1 MNHEY, CDR2 SVGAGI. The CDR3 spans 15 residues. As DNA, the CDR3 is TGTGCCAGCAGTTACTCGAGGGGACTTCTGAATCTAGCTTTCTTT. The encoded protein is CASSYSRGLLNLAFF.

The chain links TRBV10-3 to TRBJ2-3; D gene uncertain. The CDR3 length is 15 residues. Germline V CDR1 and CDR2: ENHRY, SYGVKD. The V gene lost 7 bases and the J gene lost 4 bases, with 18 bases spanning the gap. In DNA form, the CDR3 reads TGTGCCATCAATGGGTACCCGAAAGAGGCAGATACGCAGTATTTT. Translated, it gives CAINGYPKEADTQYF.

The CDR3: CASSFGDSGSRCTF. The DNA for the CDR3 is TGTGCCAGCAGCTTCGGGGACAGCGGGTCACGCTGCACCTTC. The chain carries TRBV11-1 and TRBJ1-2; the match to TRBD1 covers 7 bases. This CDR3 has 14 amino acids. V shed 3 bases, J shed 13 bases, and the junction held 14 bases outside the gene matches. Per the germline V gene, CDR1 is SGHAT and CDR2 is FQDESV (reference sequence). The whole variable domain, remainder taken from reference TRBV11-1 and TRBJ1-2, is EAEVAQSPRYKITEKSQAVAFWCDPISGHATLYWYRQILGQGPELLVQFQDESVVDDSQLPKDRFSAERLKGVDSTLKIQPAELGDSAMYLCASSFGDSGSRCTFGSGTRLTVV.

This sequence joins TRBV5-1 and TRBJ1-1; weak D call: TRBD1 (6 bases). Per germline, CDR1 SGHRS and CDR2 YFSETQ. The germline V and J ends were trimmed by 5 bases and 1 base, with 12 bases remaining between them. The CDR3 covers 14 residues. This CDR3 reads CASRADRPNTEAFF. DNA of the CDR3: TGCGCCAGCAGGGCAGACAGGCCGAACACTGAAGCTTTCTTT.

This chain links TRBV7-9 with TRBJ2-3; 10 bases are shared with TRBD1. Germline CDR1 reads SEHNR; CDR2 reads FQNEAQ (reference sequence). V lost 1 base, J lost 3 bases, and 4 bases stayed unmatched. There are 16 residues in the CDR3. CDR3: CASSLGDRGQTDTQYF. CDR3 nucleotides: TGTGCCAGCAGCTTAGGAGACAGGGGGCAAACAGATACGCAGTATTTT.

V usage is TRBV7-9 and J usage is TRBJ2-3, with D possibly TRBD1 on 6 matching bases. V gave up 2 bases and J gave up 6 bases, with 12 bases separating them. The CDR3 consists of 14 residues. The germline V gene encodes CDR1 SEHNR and CDR2 FQNEAQ (reference sequence). CDR3: CASSLTGHVDTQYF. CDR3 bases: TGTGCCAGCAGCTTAACGGGACATGTCGATACGCAGTATTTT.

The V gene is TRBV5-1, the J gene TRBJ1-2, with 9 nucleotides matching TRBD1. The CDR3 is 13 amino acids. Germline assignment: CDR1 SGHRS and CDR2 YFSETQ. Germline trimming cut 4 bases from V and 4 bases from J; bases unmatched to any gene: 2. The CDR3 loop is CASSTGQGYGYTF. CDR3 in DNA: TGCGCCAGCAGCACGGGACAGGGCTATGGCTACACCTTC.

The chain is built from TRBV5-6 and TRBJ1-2; D is unclear. Germline CDR1 is SGHDT and CDR2 is YYEEEE. The CDR3 sequence is 13 residues long. The germline V and J ends were trimmed by 4 bases and 4 bases, with 11 bases remaining between them. The CDR3 DNA reads TGTGCCAGCAGCCTACGGGTTGCCTATGGCTACACCTTC. The encoded protein is CASSLRVAYGYTF.

This chain uses TRBV7-9 with TRBJ1-1; 7 bases align to TRBD1. This CDR3 comprises 15 residues. J lost 5 bases, V lost 6 bases, and 12 bases had no gene match. Germline lookup yields CDR1 SEHNR and CDR2 FQNEAQ (reference sequence). The DNA of the CDR3 is TGTGCCAGCAGTAACGGAGGGGGCCTATATACTGAAGCTTTCTTT. It is translated as CASSNGGGLYTEAFF.

This rearrangement joins TRBV19 to TRBJ1-1; D is ambiguous. This CDR3 has 13 amino acids. The V gene's germline CDR1 is LNHDA and CDR2 SQIVND (reference sequence). Trimming shortened V by 1 base and J by 0 bases, and 3 bases separated the two germline ends. CDR3 region: CASSIALNTEAFF. CDR3 sequence (DNA): TGTGCCAGTAGTATAGCCTTGAACACTGAAGCTTTCTTT.

The chain combines TRBV7-8 with TRBJ1-6; 8 bases align to TRBD1. Trimming removed 1 base from V and 9 bases from J; junction bases left unmatched: 8. Germline V gives CDR1 SGHVS, CDR2 FQNEAQ. This CDR3 contains 16 residues. The CDR3 here is CASSLDGRQGSSPLHF. The CDR3 bases are TGTGCCAGCAGCTTAGACGGGAGACAGGGGTCTTCACCCCTCCACTTT.

Here the CDR3 DNA reads TGTGCCAGCAGTTCTTACCGGGACAGGACCTACGAGCAGTACTTC. This sequence encodes CASSSYRDRTYEQYF. The chain carries TRBV28 and TRBJ2-7; 8 positions agree with TRBD1. With 4 bases clipped from V and 2 bases from J, the junction kept 7 bases outside the gene matches. The CDR3 length is 15 residues. Germline V gene lookup returns CDR1 MDHEN and CDR2 SYDVKM.

V and J are TRBV28 and TRBJ2-2, with D possibly TRBD2 on 5 matching bases. Trimming removed 10 bases from V and 1 base from J, with 7 bases in between. Per germline, CDR1 MDHEN and CDR2 SYDVKM. The CDR3 is made up of 12 amino acids. This CDR3 is CATGENTGELFF. Written as DNA, the CDR3 is TGTGCCACCGGGGAGAACACCGGGGAGCTGTTTTTT.